The 20 T cell receptor beta chains below were found in one sample sequenced in a study of blood T cell repertoires in COVID-19. TCRdb's copy holds only in-frame clones and misses some; the assay was immunoSEQ multiplex PCR. There are 120,000 to 150,000 clones in the sample; around 84% occur only once, and approximately 40% lies in the top ten. Sequenced sample: peripheral blood. The source is a human donor in a cohort sampled during active COVID-19.

This chain connects TRBV29-1 to TRBJ1-4; TRBD1 might be the D (5 bases). Per the germline V gene, CDR1 is SQVTM and CDR2 is ANQGSEA. Trimming removed 2 bases from V and 12 bases from J, with 16 bases in between. There are 13 residues in the CDR3. DNA of the CDR3: TGCAGCGTTGAATGGAACAGGCGGGGGGAACTGTTTTTT. It specifies CSVEWNRRGELFF.

V and J are TRBV6-5 and TRBJ2-1; 11 bases line up with TRBD2. The ends lost 5 bases at V and 3 bases at J; junction bases unmatched: 3. CDR1 and CDR2 (germline): MNHEY, SVGAGI. The CDR3 has 15 amino acids. The CDR3 DNA sequence: TGTGCCAGCAGTCTAGCGGGGGGTGGCTACAATGAGCAGTTCTTC. Its protein is CASSLAGGGYNEQFF.

This chain joins TRBV4-3 and TRBJ1-2, with D perhaps matching TRBD1 (5 bases). Germline CDR1 LGHNA, CDR2 YSLEER. V lost 3 bases and J 0 bases, leaving 11 bases between the germline ends. This CDR3 spans 15 amino acids. The CDR3 nucleotides are TGCGCCAGCAGCCAGGGCAGGGAGGCTAACTATGGCTACACCTTC. It encodes CASSQGREANYGYTF.

This chain uses TRBV5-1 with TRBJ2-2, with D uncertain. Trimming removed 2 bases from V and 3 bases from J, with 11 bases in between. There are 15 residues in the CDR3. Germline loops: CDR1 SGHRS, CDR2 YFSETQ. The CDR3 DNA sequence: TGCGCCAGCAGCTTTGACCGAGGATACACCGGGGAGCTGTTTTTT. It yields the protein CASSFDRGYTGELFF.

The CDR3 region has the DNA TGTGCCAGCAGTTACGAAGGAGGGAGCAATCAGCCCCAGCATTTT. This sequence encodes CASSYEGGSNQPQHF. This chain connects TRBV6-2 or TRBV6-3 to TRBJ1-5; D not certain. Germline CDR1 and CDR2: MNHEY and SVGEGT. This CDR3 is built from 15 residues. Trimming stripped 2 bases from V and 1 base from J, with 9 bases between.

This clone has more than one count but fewer than ten. The J gene is TRBJ1-4, the V gene TRBV18; no reliable D call. The CDR3 runs to 12 residues. Germline CDR1 KGHSH, CDR2 LQKENI. Between the trimmed V and J ends, which lost 4 bases and 5 bases, there was a span of 5 bases. Written as DNA, the CDR3 is TGTGCCAGCTCACTTCGGAATGAAAAACTGTTTTTT. Translation: CASSLRNEKLFF.

This clone was recorded only once. The V call is TRBV27, the J call TRBJ2-1, with 7 bases fitting TRBD2. This CDR3 has 19 residues. Germline CDR1 MNHEY, CDR2 SMNVEV (reference sequence). J was trimmed by 10 bases and V by 6 bases; bases with no gene match: 27. The CDR3, as DNA: TGTGCCAGCAGATCCACCCCTGGGGCGGGGGACTCATACTACATGGAGCAGTTCTTC. Its protein is CASRSTPGAGDSYYMEQFF.

The chain recombines TRBV4-3 with TRBJ1-5; no definite D call. The CDR3 has 15 residues. CDR1 and CDR2 from the germline V gene are LGHNA and YSLEER. Between the trimmed V and J ends, which lost 0 bases and 6 bases, there was a span of 12 bases. The CDR3 DNA sequence: TGCGCCAGCAGCCAAGAGCCCAGTGGCCGTCAGCCCCAGCATTTT. Residues: CASSQEPSGRQPQHF.

This rearrangement joins TRBV12-5 to TRBJ2-1, with D possibly being TRBD1 (6 bases). The CDR3 loop spans 13 amino acids. Trimming removed 11 bases at V and 3 bases at J, with 14 bases between. Germline CDR1 and CDR2: LGHNT and FRNRAP. The CDR3 loop reads CADKGDYYNEQFF. In DNA form, the CDR3 reads TGTGCTGATAAGGGGGATTACTACAATGAGCAGTTCTTC.

This chain links TRBV5-1 with TRBJ1-1; no firm D call. V shed 6 bases and J shed 0 bases, with 9 bases lying between them. The germline CDR1 and CDR2 sequences are SGHRS and YFSETQ. CDR3 length: 13 amino acids. DNA of the CDR3: TGCGCCAGCAAGTTTAGTATGAACACTGAAGCTTTCTTT. Translated, it gives CASKFSMNTEAFF.

The rearrangement links TRBV27 to TRBJ2-2; 8 bases match TRBD2. V dropped 6 bases and J dropped 4; count of bases not matched to a gene: 4. The germline CDR1 and CDR2 sequences are MNHEY and SMNVEV (reference sequence). This CDR3 is 14 amino acids long. The CDR3 bases are TGTGCCAGCAGAAGCGGGGGAGGCACCGGGGAGCTGTTTTTT. It yields the protein CASRSGGGTGELFF.

The chain uses TRBV7-9 and TRBJ2-3, with 7 bases matching TRBD1. Losses at the gene ends were 4 bases for V and 1 base for J; bases not matched to a gene: 2. CDR3 length: 14 residues. Germline V gene sequence: CDR1 SEHNR, CDR2 FQNEAQ (reference sequence). DNA for the CDR3: TGTGCCAGCAGCTCCGGACAGGGCACAGATACGCAGTATTTT. Its translation is CASSSGQGTDTQYF.

J is TRBJ2-7 and V is TRBV3-1 (or the pseudogene TRBV3-2); possibly TRBD1 for D (5 bases). The CDR3 is made up of 13 amino acids. The V and J ends lost 1 base and 3 bases respectively, with 7 bases between them. CDR1 and CDR2 from the germline V gene are LGHDT and YNNKEL (reference sequence). The CDR3 nucleotides are TGTGCCAGCAGCCAAGTCGACAGCTACGAGCAGTACTTC. As protein: CASSQVDSYEQYF.

The chain joins TRBV6-4 to TRBJ2-3, with TRBD2 matching over 7 bases. This CDR3 spans 15 amino acids. The ends lost 4 bases at V and 2 bases at J; junction bases unmatched: 6. The germline gives CDR1 MRHNA, CDR2 SNTAGT. The CDR3 here is CASSAVGGFTDTQYF. The DNA for the CDR3 is TGTGCCAGCAGTGCTGTGGGGGGGTTCACAGATACGCAGTATTTT.

J is TRBJ1-2 and V is TRBV6-5, with D possibly matching TRBD1 (5 bases). The CDR3 loop spans 13 amino acids. V was cut by 8 bases and J by 2 bases, with 12 bases left in between. CDR1 and CDR2 (germline): MNHEY, SVGAGI. The DNA for the CDR3 is TGTGCCAGCGGGAGGGGAGCCAACTATGGCTACACCTTC. Translated: CASGRGANYGYTF.

The V gene is TRBV2, the J gene TRBJ1-5; D is unclear. Germline V lookup: CDR1 SNHLY, CDR2 FYNNEI. The CDR3 is 13 residues long. V was trimmed by 6 bases and J by 4 bases, leaving 10 bases between them. The CDR3: CASSRGQNQPQHF. The CDR3, as DNA: TGTGCCAGCAGCCGTGGGCAAAATCAGCCCCAGCATTTT.

The V and J genes are TRBV5-1 and TRBJ1-2, with TRBD1 matching over 7 bases. Germline loops: CDR1 SGHRS, CDR2 YFSETQ. The V segment lost 1 base and the J segment 1 base; nucleotides outside the gene matches: 4. CDR3 length: 15 amino acids. The CDR3 coding sequence is TGCGCCAGCAGCTTGAACCAGGGGGGTAACTATGGCTACACCTTC. Translated, it gives CASSLNQGGNYGYTF.

The chain carries TRBV25-1 and TRBJ1-1; D perhaps matches TRBD1 (6 bases). Trimming cost V 5 bases and J 0 bases, with 10 bases left between them. The V gene's germline CDR1 is MGHDK and CDR2 SYGVNS. CDR3 size: 14 residues. CDR3: CASSNRAMNTEAFF. The DNA of the CDR3 is TGTGCCAGCAGTAACAGGGCTATGAACACTGAAGCTTTCTTT.

The J gene is TRBJ2-1, the V gene TRBV30; D is uncertain. Germline V gives CDR1 GTSNPN, CDR2 SVGIG (reference sequence). The CDR3 extends over 14 amino acids. The germline V and J ends were trimmed by 0 bases and 5 bases, with 11 bases remaining between them. The CDR3 spells CAWSVTQWDNEQFF. The CDR3 region has the DNA TGTGCCTGGAGTGTAACACAGTGGGACAATGAGCAGTTCTTC.

The chain uses TRBV4-1 and TRBJ2-7, with D hard to call. Trimming removed 3 bases from V and 3 bases from J, with 6 bases in between. The V gene's germline CDR1 is MGHRA and CDR2 YSYEKL. The CDR3 covers 12 residues. CDR3 in amino acids: CASSQGFYEQYF. CDR3 DNA sequence: TGCGCCAGCAGCCAGGGCTTCTACGAGCAGTACTTC.